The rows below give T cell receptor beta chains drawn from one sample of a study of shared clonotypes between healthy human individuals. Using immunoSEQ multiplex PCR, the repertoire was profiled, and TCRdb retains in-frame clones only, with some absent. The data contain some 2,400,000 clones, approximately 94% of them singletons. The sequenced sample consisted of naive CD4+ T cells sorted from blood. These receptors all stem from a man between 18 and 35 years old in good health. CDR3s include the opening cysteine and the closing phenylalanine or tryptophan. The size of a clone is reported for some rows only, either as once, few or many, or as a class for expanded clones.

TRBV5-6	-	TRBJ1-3	CASSPNRRASGNTIYF
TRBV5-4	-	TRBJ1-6	CASSLDTGGSPLHF
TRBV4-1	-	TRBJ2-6	CASSQSSGANVLTF
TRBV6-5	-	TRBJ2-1	CASSSVGGGGNEQFF
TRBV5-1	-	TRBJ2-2	CASSLAVANLRAGELFF
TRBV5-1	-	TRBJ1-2	CASSLGEYGYTF
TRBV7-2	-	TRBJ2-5	CASSLWDSVRTQYF
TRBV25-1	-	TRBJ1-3	CASRQGVGNTIYF
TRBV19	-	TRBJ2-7	CASSTSYRGFPYEQYF
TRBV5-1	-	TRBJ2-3	CASSLAPDADTQYF
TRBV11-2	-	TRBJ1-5	CASSLSPQGQPQHF
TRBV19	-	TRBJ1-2	CATYFRGTRSGYTF
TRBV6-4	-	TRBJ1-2	CASRNTGGNGYTF
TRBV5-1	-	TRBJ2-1	CASSLAAGGYNEQFF
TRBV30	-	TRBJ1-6	CAWSLGNPYNSPLHF
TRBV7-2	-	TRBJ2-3	CASSLVNGVARADTQYF
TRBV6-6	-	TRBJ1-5	CASRYSTGDEPQHF
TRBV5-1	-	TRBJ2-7	CASSSSAADSPGQYF
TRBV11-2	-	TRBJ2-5	CASSTWGAGEYF
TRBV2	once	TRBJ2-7	CASSGPASEQYF
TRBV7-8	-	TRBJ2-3	CASRSGTSGFTYSTDTQYF
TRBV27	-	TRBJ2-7	CASSLGQGLPYEQYF
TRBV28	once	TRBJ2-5	CASSPLRLAGEETQYF
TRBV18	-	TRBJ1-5	CASSPGEGQPQHF
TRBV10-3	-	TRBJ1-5	CAISSRDSNQPQHF
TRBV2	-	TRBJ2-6	CASIEQATGANVLTF
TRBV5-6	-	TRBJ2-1	CASIPAPGTSGLGEQFF
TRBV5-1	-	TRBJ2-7	CASSQQGYGSYEQYF
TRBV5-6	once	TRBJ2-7	CASSLVGSSYEQYF
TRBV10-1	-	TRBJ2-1	CASRSPGHPNNEQFF
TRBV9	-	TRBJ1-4	CASSADGATNEKLFF
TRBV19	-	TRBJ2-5	CASRKTDQETQYF
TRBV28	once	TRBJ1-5	CASTWTGDLPRPQHF
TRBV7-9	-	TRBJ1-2	CASSLGDTIYGYTF
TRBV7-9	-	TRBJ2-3	CASSRTTASSTDTQYF
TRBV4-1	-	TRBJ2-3	CASSQALGLGYTDTQYF
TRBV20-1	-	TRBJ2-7	CSATRPYEQYF
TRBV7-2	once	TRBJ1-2	CASSLTGPPAYGYTF
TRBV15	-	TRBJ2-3	CATSRDGWTSGVSTDTQYF
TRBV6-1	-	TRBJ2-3	CASVTGQGATDTQYF
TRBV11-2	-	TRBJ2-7	CASSPGLADISYEQYF
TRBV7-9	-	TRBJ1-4	CASSSQGDLRELFF
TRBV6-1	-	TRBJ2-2	CATRRVHTGELFF
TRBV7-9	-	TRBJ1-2	CASSQAAGGYTF
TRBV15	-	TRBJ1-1	CATSRPFLGQKNTEAFF